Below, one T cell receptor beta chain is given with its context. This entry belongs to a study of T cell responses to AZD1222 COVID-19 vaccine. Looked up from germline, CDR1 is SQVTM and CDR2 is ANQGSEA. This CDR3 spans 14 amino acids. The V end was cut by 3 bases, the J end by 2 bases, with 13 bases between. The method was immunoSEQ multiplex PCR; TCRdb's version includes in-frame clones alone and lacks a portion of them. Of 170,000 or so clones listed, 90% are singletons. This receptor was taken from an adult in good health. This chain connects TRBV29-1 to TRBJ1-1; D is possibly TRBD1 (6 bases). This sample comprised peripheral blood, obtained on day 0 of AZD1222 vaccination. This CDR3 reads CSVDPQGLNTEAFF. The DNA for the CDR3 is TGCAGCGTTGACCCACAGGGACTCAACACTGAAGCTTTCTTT.